Given below is one TCR beta chain in context. This sample stems from a study of T cells in Graves' hyperthyroidism and ophthalmopathy. Germline lookup yields CDR1 DFQATT and CDR2 SNEGSKA (reference sequence). CDR3 size: 12 residues. Amplified TCR beta CDR3 regions came from RNA transcripts. RT-PCR in the first round (using the HTBI primer set) targeted the TCR CDR3. TCRdb analysed the multiplex PCR reads with MiXCR anew, one entry per CDR3 protein. This sample has approximately 640,000 distinct CDR3 sequences, with roughly a sixth found just once. The clonotype was recovered from a middle-aged man with Graves' hyperthyroidism. The sample comprised blood. V usage is TRBV20-1 and J usage is TRBJ2-3; 8 bases agree with TRBD2. CDR3 sequence reads: CRSGAGADTQYF. CDR3 DNA: TGCAGGTCTGGAGCGGGAGCAGATACGCAGTATTTT.